Below, one T cell receptor (beta chain) is given with its context. Its cognate antigen is unknown. Primers for the PCR totalled 60 Vbeta and 13 Jbeta. Repertoires were generated with immunoSEQ multiplex PCR, while TCRdb's copy carries only in-frame clones and drops some. The sample holds 200,000 or so clones, under 70% seen once. Trimming pared 5 bases from V and 3 bases from J, leaving 14 bases between. The CDR3 sequence is 14 residues long. Germline-derived CDR1 and CDR2 are SGHRS and YFSETQ. Healthy bone marrow donors made up the donor group. The sample is drawn from a study of cytomegalovirus exposure and HLA in healthy donors. Across the study: Earlier work reported 117 million unique TCR beta sequences from about 190 million T cells.

Whole-study results and caveats: It was in a later analysis that TCR association rates were seen to vary by HLA locus, highest for DRB1 and lowest for HLA-C. One later analysis reportedly identified an Asian-associated ancestry cluster that showed fewer N-insertions than the approximately 700-donor mean.

The sample comprised PBMCs. The clonotype originates from a man in his forties in good health and CMV-seropositive. The chain uses TRBV5-1 and TRBJ1-1; TRBD1 is a possible D gene (6 bases). The CDR3 DNA reads as TGCGCCAGCAGGAAGGGGGAATGGGACACTGAAGCTTTCTTT. Protein product: CASRKGEWDTEAFF.